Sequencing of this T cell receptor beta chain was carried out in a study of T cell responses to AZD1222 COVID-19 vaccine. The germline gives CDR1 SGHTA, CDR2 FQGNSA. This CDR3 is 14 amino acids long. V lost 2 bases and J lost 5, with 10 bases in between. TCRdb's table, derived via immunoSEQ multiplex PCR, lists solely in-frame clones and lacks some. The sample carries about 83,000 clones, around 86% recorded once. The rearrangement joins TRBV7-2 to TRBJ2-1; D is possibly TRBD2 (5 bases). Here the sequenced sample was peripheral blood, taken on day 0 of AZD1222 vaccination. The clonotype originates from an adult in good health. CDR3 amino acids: CASSLMEANNEQFF. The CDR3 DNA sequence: TGTGCCAGCAGCTTAATGGAGGCTAACAATGAGCAGTTCTTC. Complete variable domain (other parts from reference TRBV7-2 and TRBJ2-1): GAGVSQSPSNKVTEKGKDVELRCDPISGHTALYWYRQSLGQGLEFLIYFQGNSAPDKSGLPSDRFSAERTGGSVSTLTIQRTQQEDSAVYLCASSLMEANNEQFFGPGTRLTVL.